The clone carrying this T cell receptor (beta chain) was recorded only once. The antigen remains undetermined. The junction departs from germline at one end; a sequencing error may be responsible. With duration under 3 months, ophthalmopathy was active: Clinical Activity Score at least 3, NOSPECS at least 4. Reasons for excluding patients were uncontrolled infection, other autoimmune disease, pregnancy or lactation. This sample was included in a study of T cells in Graves' hyperthyroidism and ophthalmopathy. Overall study results and limits: Prediction of ophthalmopathy progression came a median around 7.1 months pre-onset. Most expanded thyroid clonotypes above 0.001 recurred in blood.

RNA transcripts served as the template for amplifying TCR beta CDR3 regions. When the TCR CDR3 underwent first-round RT-PCR, the HTBI primer set was used. Each CDR3 protein gets one entry after TCRdb re-called the multiplex PCR reads with MiXCR. Among about 640,000 distinct CDR3 sequences listed, around 13% were seen once. Sequences were obtained from blood. The sequence was obtained from a woman between 50 and 59 years old with Graves' ophthalmopathy.

The CDR3 loop is CASGSSGTGNTEAFF. CDR3 sequence (DNA): TGTGCCAGCGGCTCCTCCGGGACAGGGAACACTGAAGCTTTCTTT. The chain has TRBV5-1 and TRBJ1-1; 8 bases map to TRBD1. Looked up from germline, CDR1 is SGHRS and CDR2 is YFSETQ. The CDR3 has 15 residues.